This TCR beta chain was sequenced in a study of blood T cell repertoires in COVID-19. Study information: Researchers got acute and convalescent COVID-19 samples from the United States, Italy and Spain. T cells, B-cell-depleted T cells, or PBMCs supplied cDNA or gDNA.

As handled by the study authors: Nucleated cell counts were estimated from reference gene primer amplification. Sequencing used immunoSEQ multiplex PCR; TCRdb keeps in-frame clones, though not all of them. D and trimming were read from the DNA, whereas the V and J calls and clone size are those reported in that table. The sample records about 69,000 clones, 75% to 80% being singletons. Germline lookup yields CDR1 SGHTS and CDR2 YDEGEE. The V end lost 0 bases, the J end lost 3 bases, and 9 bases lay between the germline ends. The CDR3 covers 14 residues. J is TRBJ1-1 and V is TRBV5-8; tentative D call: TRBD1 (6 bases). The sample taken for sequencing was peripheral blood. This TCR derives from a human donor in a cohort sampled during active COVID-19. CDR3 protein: CASSLGGGDTEAFF. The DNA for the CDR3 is TGTGCCAGCAGCTTGGGAGGGGGGGACACTGAAGCTTTCTTT.